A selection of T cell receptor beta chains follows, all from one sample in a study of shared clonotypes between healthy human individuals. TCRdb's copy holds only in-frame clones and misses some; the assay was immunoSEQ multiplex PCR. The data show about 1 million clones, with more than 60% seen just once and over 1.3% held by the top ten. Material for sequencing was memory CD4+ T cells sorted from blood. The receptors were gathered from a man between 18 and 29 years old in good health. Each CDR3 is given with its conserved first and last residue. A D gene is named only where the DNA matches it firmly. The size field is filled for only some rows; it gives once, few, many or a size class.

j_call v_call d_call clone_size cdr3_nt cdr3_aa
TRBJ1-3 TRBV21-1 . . TGTGCCAGCAGTGGGGGCGGGCTTAGAAACACCATATATTTT CASSGGGLRNTIYF
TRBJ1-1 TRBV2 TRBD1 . TGTGCCACAGAAGGGGGCTATGGCACTGAAGCTTTCTTT CATEGGYGTEAFF
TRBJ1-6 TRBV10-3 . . TGTGCCATCAGCGTACAGGAGAATTCACCCCTCCACTTT CAISVQENSPLHF
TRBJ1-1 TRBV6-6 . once TGTGCCAGCAGTCAGTCCAGGGGTACGTACACTGAAGCTTTCTTT CASSQSRGTYTEAFF
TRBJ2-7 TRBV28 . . TGTGCCAGCAGTGGACACGACCCCCCCTACTACGAGCAGTACTTC CASSGHDPPYYEQYF
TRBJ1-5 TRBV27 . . TGTGCCAGCAGTTTACGTGGAGGATGGAGGCCCCAGCATTTT CASSLRGGWRPQHF
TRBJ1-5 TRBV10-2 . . TGCGCCAGCAGTGACCAGGGTGGACCCCAGCATTTT CASSDQGGPQHF
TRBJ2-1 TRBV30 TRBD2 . TGTGCCTGGGGGAGGGATGAGCAGTTCTTC CAWGRDEQFF
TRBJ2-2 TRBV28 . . TGTGCCAGCAAGGGGGGGACCAAAACCGGGGAGCTGTTTTTT CASKGGTKTGELFF
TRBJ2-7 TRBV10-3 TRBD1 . TGTGCCATCAGCCCTACAGGGGGCGCAAGGCAGTACTTC CAISPTGGARQYF
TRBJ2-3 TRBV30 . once TGTGCCTGGAGTTCCGGTCTGAATCGGGATACGCAGTATTTT CAWSSGLNRDTQYF
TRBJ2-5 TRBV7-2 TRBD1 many TGTGCCAGCAGCTTAGGCAATCCGGGACAGGGTCGGGAGACCCAGTACTTC CASSLGNPGQGRETQYF
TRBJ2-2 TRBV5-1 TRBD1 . TGCGCCAGCATGTGGGGACAGGGTGTCACCGGGGAGCTGTTTTTT CASMWGQGVTGELFF
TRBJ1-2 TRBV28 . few TGTGCCAGCAGCCCACCTAGACCCTACTATGGCTACACCTTC CASSPPRPYYGYTF
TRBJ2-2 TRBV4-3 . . TGCGCCAGCAGCCAAGGCCTCGGGGGGGAGCTGTTTTTT CASSQGLGGELFF
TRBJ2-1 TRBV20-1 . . TGCAGCTGGAGAGGGGCTGAGCAGTTCTTC CSWRGAEQFF
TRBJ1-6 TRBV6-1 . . TGTGCCAGCAGAGTGACGGGGCCAAATTCACCCCTCCACTTT CASRVTGPNSPLHF
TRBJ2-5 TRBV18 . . TGTGCCAGCTCACCGACGACCGGGCCACTGGGGGAGACCCAGTACTTC CASSPTTGPLGETQYF
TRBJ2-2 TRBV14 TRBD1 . TGTGCCAGCCGCAGGGGGCCCACCGGGGAGCTGTTTTTT CASRRGPTGELFF
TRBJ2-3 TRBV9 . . TGTGCCAGCAGCGCCGGGAACTTGGGTTCAGATACGCAGTATTTT CASSAGNLGSDTQYF
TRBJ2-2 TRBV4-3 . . TGCGCCAGCAGCCAAGAGTATTATACCGGGGAGCTGTTTTTT CASSQEYYTGELFF
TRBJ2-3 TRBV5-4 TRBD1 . TGTGCCAGCAGCTTGGGGGGACAGGGGGCTGGCACAGATACGCAGTATTTT CASSLGGQGAGTDTQYF
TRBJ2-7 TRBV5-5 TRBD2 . TGTGCCAGCAGCCACCCTGACAAGGTTTTAGCTAGCGGGAGAATCTACGAGCAGTACTTC CASSHPDKVLASGRIYEQYF